The 8 T cell receptor beta chains presented below share a single source sample, sequenced in a study of cytomegalovirus exposure and HLA in healthy donors. The PCR contained 60 Vbeta and 13 Jbeta primers. Generated by immunoSEQ multiplex PCR, the TCRdb table keeps only in-frame clones and is missing some. The sample carries some 120,000 clones, just under 75% recorded once. The sample taken for sequencing was PBMCs. These receptors were obtained from a man aged 60-69 years in good health and CMV-seropositive.

The chain recombines TRBV7-2 with TRBJ1-2; 11 nucleotides match TRBD1. Looked up from germline, CDR1 is SGHTA and CDR2 is FQGNSA. The CDR3 is made up of 14 amino acids. The V gene end was trimmed by 1 base and the J gene end by 7 bases; junction bases not matched to a gene: 2. CDR3 amino acids: CASSLDGTGGGYTF. The CDR3 DNA is TGTGCCAGCAGCTTAGATGGGACAGGGGGTGGCTACACCTTC.

This chain joins TRBV4-2 and TRBJ2-5, with 10 bases lining up with TRBD2. There are 16 residues in the CDR3. Trimming took 2 bases from V and 9 from J; bases not matched to a gene: 12. Germline CDR1 LGHNA, CDR2 YNFKEQ. The CDR3 sequence: CASSQSPGVAGGPQYF. The CDR3 DNA sequence: TGTGCCAGCAGCCAAAGCCCGGGGGTAGCGGGGGGTCCCCAGTACTTC.

In this sample, this clone turned up a few times. The CDR3 DNA sequence: TGTGCCAGTAGTATATCTACCGTGTCCCATGGCTACACCTTC. Protein sequence: CASSISTVSHGYTF. The chain carries TRBV19 and TRBJ1-2; D not certain. Germline V CDR1 and CDR2: LNHDA, SQIVND (reference sequence). V was trimmed by 2 bases and J by 6 bases, leaving 13 bases between them. This CDR3 comprises 14 residues. Using reference TRBV19 and TRBJ1-2 for the parts outside the CDR3, the full variable domain is DGGITQSPKYLFRKEGQNVTLSCEQNLNHDAMYWYRQDPGQGLRLIYYSQIVNDFQKGDIAEGYSVSREKKESFPLTVTSAQKNPTAFYLCASSISTVSHGYTFGSGTRLTVV.

The chain carries TRBV2 and TRBJ2-7, with 9 positions matching TRBD2. Germline lookup yields CDR1 SNHLY and CDR2 FYNNEI. This CDR3 is built from 17 residues. With V trimmed by 7 bases and J by 1 base, 14 bases remained unmatched. This CDR3 reads CASNDPTSGGMSYEQYF. Written as DNA, the CDR3 is TGTGCCAGCAATGACCCTACAAGCGGGGGGATGTCCTACGAGCAGTACTTC.

This clone occurred once. The chain carries TRBV6-6 and TRBJ2-1, with D possibly being TRBD2 (5 bases). The CDR3 contains 11 residues. The V gene lost 6 bases and the J gene lost 8 bases, with 8 bases spanning the gap. Germline V gives CDR1 MNHNY, CDR2 SVGAGI (reference sequence). CDR3 loop: CASSPGDEQFF. DNA of the CDR3: TGTGCCAGCAGCCCCGGGGATGAGCAGTTCTTC.

This chain joins TRBV6-5 and TRBJ1-1, with 8 positions matching TRBD1. This CDR3 region has 15 residues. From germline, CDR1 is MNHEY and CDR2 SVGAGI. V lost 5 bases and J lost 0; bases outside the gene matches: 5. In DNA, the CDR3 is TGTGCCAGCAGTCGTCTGACAGGGGTGAACACTGAAGCTTTCTTT. Translating it yields CASSRLTGVNTEAFF.

CDR3 protein: CASSFGDVNTF. CDR3 nucleotides: TGTGCCAGCAGCTTCGGGGATGTAAACACCTTC. This sequence joins TRBV7-9 and TRBJ1-2, with no clear D. This CDR3 has 11 amino acids. V gave up 3 bases and J gave up 12 bases, with 11 bases separating them. Germline loops: CDR1 SEHNR, CDR2 FQNEAQ (reference sequence).

This clone was seen more than once but under ten times. The rearrangement uses TRBV28 and TRBJ1-1; 10 bases match TRBD1. Losses at the gene ends were 7 bases for V and 4 bases for J; bases not matched to a gene: 6. Germline values: CDR1 MDHEN, CDR2 SYDVKM. This CDR3 contains 14 residues. The CDR3 nucleotides are TGTGCCAGCAACCGGGACAGGGGAACCACTGAAGCTTTCTTT. It yields the protein CASNRDRGTTEAFF.